A single sample is the source of the 5 T cell receptor beta chains below, sequenced in a study of OX40 agonist ivuxolimab in advanced cancers. Sequencing was performed with immunoSEQ multiplex PCR; in TCRdb, only in-frame clones are kept and a portion is missing. This sample carries some 60,000 clones, about nine tenths of them seen once, and the ten largest clones take 16%. This specimen was CD4+ or CD8+ T cells sorted from blood, taken in a trial of the OX40 agonist ivuxolimab. The source is an adult with an advanced solid tumor such as melanoma, head and neck, liver or kidney cancer.

This clone was picked up a small number of times. The chain employs TRBV11-1 and TRBJ2-7; D might be TRBD2 (6 bases). Trimming took off 5 bases at V and 6 bases at J, with 20 bases between the two ends. Germline V gene lookup returns CDR1 SGHAT and CDR2 FQDESV (reference sequence). CDR3 length equals 15 residues. CDR3 bases: TGTGCCAGCAGCCTAGTAGGAGGGATACGTAGCGAGCAGTACTTC. This sequence encodes CASSLVGGIRSEQYF.

The chain couples TRBV7-9 to TRBJ1-4; D is undetermined. The CDR3 has 16 residues. Between the trimmed V and J ends, which lost 5 bases and 4 bases, there was a span of 17 bases. Germline CDR1 is SEHNR and CDR2 is FQNEAQ (reference sequence). The CDR3 DNA is TGTGCCAGCAGCACTACCTTCGGCGGATTTAATGAAAAACTGTTTTTT. Translated: CASSTTFGGFNEKLFF.

J is TRBJ2-5 and V is TRBV5-1; 12 bases map to TRBD1. J gave up 5 bases and V 2 bases, and 7 bases lay outside the gene matches. The V gene's germline CDR1 is SGHRS and CDR2 YFSETQ. The CDR3 consists of 16 residues. The CDR3 DNA is TGCGCCAGCAGCTTATCCGGGACAGGGGGCCCGGAGACCCAGTACTTC. Translation: CASSLSGTGGPETQYF. Full variable domain (remainder filled in from reference TRBV5-1 and TRBJ2-5): KAGVTQTPRYLIKTRGQQVTLSCSPISGHRSVSWYQQTPGQGLQFLFEYFSETQRNKGNFPGRFSGRQFSNSRSEMNVSTLELGDSALYLCASSLSGTGGPETQYFGPGTRLLVL.

Turning to this clone: This CDR3 is also generated by other DNA sequences in the sample. V gene TRBV14 combines with J gene TRBJ2-5; D not resolved. The CDR3 loop spans 14 amino acids. Germline assignment: CDR1 SGHDN and CDR2 FVKESK. Trimming pared 4 bases from V and 5 bases from J, leaving 14 bases between. CDR3 DNA sequence: TGTGCCAGCAGCCCACTGGGCCAGAGGGAGACCCAGTACTTC. Its protein is CASSPLGQRETQYF.

The chain links TRBV6-5 to TRBJ2-4, with TRBD2 identical over 9 bases. Germline V gene data show CDR1 as MNHEY and CDR2 as SVGAGI. Losses at the gene ends were 6 bases for V and 4 bases for J; bases not matched to a gene: 7. This CDR3 is built from 15 residues. Here the CDR3 reads CASRDISGGKNIQYF. CDR3 sequence (DNA): TGTGCCAGCAGAGACATTAGCGGGGGAAAAAACATTCAGTACTTC.